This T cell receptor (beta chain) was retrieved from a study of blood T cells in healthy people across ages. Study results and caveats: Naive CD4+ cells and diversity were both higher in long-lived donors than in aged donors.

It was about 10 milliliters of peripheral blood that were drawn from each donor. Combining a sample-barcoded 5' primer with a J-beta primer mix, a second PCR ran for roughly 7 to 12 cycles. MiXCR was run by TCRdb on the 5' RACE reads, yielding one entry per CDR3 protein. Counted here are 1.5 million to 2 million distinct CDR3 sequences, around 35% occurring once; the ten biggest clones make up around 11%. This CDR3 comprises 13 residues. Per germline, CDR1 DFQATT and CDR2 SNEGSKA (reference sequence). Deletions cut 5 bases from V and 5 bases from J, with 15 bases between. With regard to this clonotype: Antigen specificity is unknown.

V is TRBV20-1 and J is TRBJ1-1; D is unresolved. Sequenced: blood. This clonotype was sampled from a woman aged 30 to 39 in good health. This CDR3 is CSASPGPGTEAFF. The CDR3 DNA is TGCAGTGCTTCGCCGGGTCCGGGAACTGAAGCTTTCTTT.